This paragraph reports one T cell receptor (beta chain). These data come from a study of identifying expanded T cells in peripheral blood. This table comes from immunoSEQ multiplex PCR, and its TCRdb copy is limited to in-frame clones, with some not included. The sample records under 100,000 clones, 70% to 90% being singletons. CDR3 length: 18 amino acids. Germline assignment: CDR1 MGHDK and CDR2 SYGVNS. Trimming took off 3 bases at V and 5 bases at J, with 25 bases between the two ends. The chain employs TRBV25-1 and TRBJ2-5; either TRBD1 or TRBD2 may fit D (6 bases each). This receptor was taken from a person between 18 and 75 years old in good health. Sequencing input: blood. The CDR3 spells CASSDTDGVGGAGETQYF. CDR3 DNA sequence: TGTGCCAGCAGTGATACGGACGGAGTCGGGGGCGCGGGGGAGACCCAGTACTTC.